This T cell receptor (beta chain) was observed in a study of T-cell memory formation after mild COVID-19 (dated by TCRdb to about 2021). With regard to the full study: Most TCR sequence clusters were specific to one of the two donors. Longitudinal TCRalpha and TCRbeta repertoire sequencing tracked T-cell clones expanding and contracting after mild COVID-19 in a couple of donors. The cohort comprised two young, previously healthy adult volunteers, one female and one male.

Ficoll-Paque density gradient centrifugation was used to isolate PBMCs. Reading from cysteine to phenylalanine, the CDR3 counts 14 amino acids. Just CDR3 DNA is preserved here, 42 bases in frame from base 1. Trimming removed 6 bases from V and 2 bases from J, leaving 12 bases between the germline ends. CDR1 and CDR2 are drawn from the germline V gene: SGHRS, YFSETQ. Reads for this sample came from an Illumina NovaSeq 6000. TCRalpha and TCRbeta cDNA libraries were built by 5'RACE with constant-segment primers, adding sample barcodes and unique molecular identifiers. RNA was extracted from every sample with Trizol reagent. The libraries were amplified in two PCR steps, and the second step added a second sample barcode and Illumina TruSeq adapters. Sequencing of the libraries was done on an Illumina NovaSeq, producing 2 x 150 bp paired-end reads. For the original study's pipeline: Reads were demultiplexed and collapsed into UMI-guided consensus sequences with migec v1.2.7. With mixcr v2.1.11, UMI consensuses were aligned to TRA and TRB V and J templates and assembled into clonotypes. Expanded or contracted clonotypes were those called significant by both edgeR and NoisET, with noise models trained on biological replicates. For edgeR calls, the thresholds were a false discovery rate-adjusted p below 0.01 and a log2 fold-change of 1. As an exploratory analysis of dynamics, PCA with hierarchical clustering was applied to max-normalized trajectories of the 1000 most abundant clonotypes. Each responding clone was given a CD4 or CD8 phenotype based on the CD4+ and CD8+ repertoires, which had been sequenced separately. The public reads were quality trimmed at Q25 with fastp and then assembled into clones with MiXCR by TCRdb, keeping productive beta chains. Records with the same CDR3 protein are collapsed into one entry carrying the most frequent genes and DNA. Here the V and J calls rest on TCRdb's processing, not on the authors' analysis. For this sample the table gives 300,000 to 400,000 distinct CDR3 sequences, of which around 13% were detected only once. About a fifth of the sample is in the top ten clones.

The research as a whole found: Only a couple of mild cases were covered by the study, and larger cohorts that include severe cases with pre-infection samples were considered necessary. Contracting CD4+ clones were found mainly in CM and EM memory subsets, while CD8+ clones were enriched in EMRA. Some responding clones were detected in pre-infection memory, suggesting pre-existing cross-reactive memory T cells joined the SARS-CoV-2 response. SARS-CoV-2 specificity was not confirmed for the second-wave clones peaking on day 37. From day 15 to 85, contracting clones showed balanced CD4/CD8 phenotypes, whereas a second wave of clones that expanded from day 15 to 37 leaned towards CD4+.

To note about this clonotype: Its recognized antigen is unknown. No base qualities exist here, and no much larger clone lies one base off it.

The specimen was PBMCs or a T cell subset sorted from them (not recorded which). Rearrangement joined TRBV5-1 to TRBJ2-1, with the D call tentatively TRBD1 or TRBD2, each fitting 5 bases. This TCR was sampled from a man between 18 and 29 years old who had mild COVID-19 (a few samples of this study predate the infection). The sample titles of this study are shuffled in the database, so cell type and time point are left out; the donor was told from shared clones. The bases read TGCGCCAGCAATGAGGGGAAAACCTACAATGAGCAGTTCTTC. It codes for CASNEGKTYNEQFF. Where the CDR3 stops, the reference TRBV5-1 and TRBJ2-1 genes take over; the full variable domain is KAGVTQTPRYLIKTRGQQVTLSCSPISGHRSVSWYQQTPGQGLQFLFEYFSETQRNKGNFPGRFSGRQFSNSRSEMNVSTLELGDSALYLCASNEGKTYNEQFFGPGTRLTVL.